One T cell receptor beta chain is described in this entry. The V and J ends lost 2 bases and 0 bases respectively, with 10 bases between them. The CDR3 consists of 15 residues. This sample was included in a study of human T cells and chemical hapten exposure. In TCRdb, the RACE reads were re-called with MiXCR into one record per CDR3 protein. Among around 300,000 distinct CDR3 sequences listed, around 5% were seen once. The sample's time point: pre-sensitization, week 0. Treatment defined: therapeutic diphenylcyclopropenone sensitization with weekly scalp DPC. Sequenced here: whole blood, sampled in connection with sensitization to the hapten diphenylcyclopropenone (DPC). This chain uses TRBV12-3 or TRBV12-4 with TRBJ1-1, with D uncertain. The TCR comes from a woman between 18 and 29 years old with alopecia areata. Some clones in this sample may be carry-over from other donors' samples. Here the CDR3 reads CASSLQSSLNTEAFF. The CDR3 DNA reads TGTGCCAGCAGTTTACAAAGCTCTTTGAACACTGAAGCTTTCTTT.